These T cell receptor beta chains were read from a single sample in a study of Ad26.COV2.S vaccination and SARS-CoV-2 variants. Only in-frame clones appear in the TCRdb table, and some are missing; sequencing was by immunoSEQ multiplex PCR. This sample yields roughly 510,000 clones, of which around 88% are seen a single time; around 13% belongs to the top ten. Material: peripheral blood, obtained in a trial of Ad26.COV2.S vaccine versus placebo. The receptors shown here come from a person aged 18-65 years who received the Ad26.COV2.S COVID-19 vaccine or a placebo. CDR3s include the opening cysteine and the closing phenylalanine or tryptophan. A D gene is named only where the DNA matches it firmly. Clone size, where shown, is once, few, many, or a class for clones that have expanded.

TRBV27	-	once	TRBJ2-5	TGTGCCAGCAGGGTAAGGAATTCGGAGACCCAGTACTTC	CASRVRNSETQYF
TRBV7-2	-	-	TRBJ2-7	TGTGCCAGCAGCCCGGAGCAGGGGGGCCCCTACGAGCAGTACTTC	CASSPEQGGPYEQYF
TRBV5-4	-	-	TRBJ2-7	TGTGCCAGCAGCTTGGAGAGAGCCAGAGGGACCTACGAGCAGTACTTC	CASSLERARGTYEQYF
TRBV27	-	-	TRBJ2-5	TGTGCCAGCAGTTTTCTGGGTCAGGGGCAAGAGACCCAGTACTTC	CASSFLGQGQETQYF
TRBV7-9	TRBD2	-	TRBJ2-7	TGTGCCAGCAGCTCAGGACTAGCGGGAGTGTACGAGCAGTACTTC	CASSSGLAGVYEQYF
TRBV29-1	-	once	TRBJ2-1	TGCAGCGTTGCTGGGGGCGGACGGGGCAATGAGCAGTTCTTC	CSVAGGGRGNEQFF
TRBV6-2/TRBV6-3	-	-	TRBJ2-1	TGTGCCAGCAGCCCACCCAGGTCCGGGCATGAGCAGTTCTTC	CASSPPRSGHEQFF
TRBV6-5	-	-	TRBJ2-7	TGTGCCAGCAGTCCCCTAGGAAACGAGCAGTACTTC	CASSPLGNEQYF
TRBV7-2	-	once	TRBJ2-4	TGTGCCAGCAGCGAGGGGGCGGGGAACATTCAGTACTTC	CASSEGAGNIQYF
TRBV7-3	-	-	TRBJ2-7	TGTGCCAGCAGCCTCCAAGCTAGCGACTACGAGCAGTACTTC	CASSLQASDYEQYF
TRBV6-2/TRBV6-3	TRBD2	-	TRBJ2-1	TGTGCCAGCAGCCCCCTGACTAGCGGGAGCCGCAATGAGCAGTTCTTC	CASSPLTSGSRNEQFF
TRBV25-1	-	-	TRBJ1-5	TGTGCCAGCAGTATAGGGGGGGGAATTGACAATCAGCCCCAGCATTTT	CASSIGGGIDNQPQHF
TRBV28	-	-	TRBJ2-1	TGTGCCAGCAGTTTAACTGATTTGGGAAATGAGCAGTTCTTC	CASSLTDLGNEQFF
TRBV5-8	-	once	TRBJ2-4	TGTGCCAGCAGCTTGGCCGGGGGAATGAACATTCAGTACTTC	CASSLAGGMNIQYF
TRBV5-4	TRBD2	once	TRBJ2-7	TGTGCCAGCAGCCCGGATAGCGGGAGGGCGGGTGAGCAGTACTTC	CASSPDSGRAGEQYF
TRBV9	-	-	TRBJ2-7	TGTGCCAGCAGCGTAGACGATCGCTCCTACGAGCAGTACTTC	CASSVDDRSYEQYF
TRBV6-6	-	-	TRBJ1-2	TGTGCCAGCAGTCAAAGACCCGGGACACGCTTGGGCTATGGCTACACCTTC	CASSQRPGTRLGYGYTF
TRBV5-6	-	-	TRBJ1-5	TGTGCCAGCAGCTTGTTTTCCAATAGCAATCAGCCCCAGCATTTT	CASSLFSNSNQPQHF
TRBV6-5	-	-	TRBJ2-7	TGTGCCAGCAGCCGCCCCCCAGGCCCCTACGAGCAGTACTTC	CASSRPPGPYEQYF
TRBV6-5	TRBD1	-	TRBJ2-1	TGTGCCAGCAGTTACGCATCCGGGACAGGCCCCGGCGAGCAGTTCTTC	CASSYASGTGPGEQFF
TRBV28	-	few	TRBJ1-5	TGTGCCAGCACCCCTCCAGGGCACAATCAGCCCCAGCATTTT	CASTPPGHNQPQHF
TRBV27	-	-	TRBJ1-1	TGTGCCAGCAGAACAACATCTCACAGGACGAACACTGAAGCTTTCTTT	CASRTTSHRTNTEAFF
TRBV28	-	-	TRBJ2-1	TGTGCCAGCCGAATCGGCAGGGGCTACAATGAGCAGTTCTTC	CASRIGRGYNEQFF
TRBV6-1	-	-	TRBJ2-7	TGTGCCAGCAGTGAGGGATTCTCCTACGAGCAGTACTTC	CASSEGFSYEQYF
TRBV5-1	-	-	TRBJ2-5	TGCGCCAGCAGCTTGGGGGGATATGGGGAGACCCAGTACTTC	CASSLGGYGETQYF
TRBV5-1	-	once	TRBJ2-1	TGCGCCAGCAGGTCCGCGGAAACCTACAATGAGCAGTTCTTC	CASRSAETYNEQFF
TRBV11-2	TRBD1	-	TRBJ2-1	TGTGCCAGCAGCCTGGGGACAGGGATTAATGAGCAGTTCTTC	CASSLGTGINEQFF
TRBV4-3	-	-	TRBJ2-7	TGCGCCAGCAGCCAAGATCTTGTCCCCGCGGGTGAGCAGTACTTC	CASSQDLVPAGEQYF
TRBV14	TRBD1	-	TRBJ2-7	TGTGCCAGCAGCCCTAGGACAGGCGGCCCCCAGTACTTC	CASSPRTGGPQYF
TRBV10-1	TRBD2	-	TRBJ2-1	TGCGCCAGCCCTCCCCGACTAGCGGGAGATTACAATGAGCAGTTCTTC	CASPPRLAGDYNEQFF
TRBV4-2	TRBD1	few	TRBJ2-7	TGTGCCAGCAGCCAAGATCACGGCTACAGGGGAAGGACCTACGAGCAGTACTTC	CASSQDHGYRGRTYEQYF
TRBV6-6	-	-	TRBJ1-5	TGTGCCAGCAGTGGGATGAATGGTCAGCCCCAGCATTTT	CASSGMNGQPQHF
TRBV30	-	-	TRBJ2-7	TGTGCCTGGAGTGGGAGTTACGAGCAGTACTTC	CAWSGSYEQYF
TRBV21-1	-	-	TRBJ1-2	TGTGCCAGCAGCAAACTTGGCAGGAGCTATGGCTACACCTTC	CASSKLGRSYGYTF
TRBV13	TRBD1	-	TRBJ1-2	TGTGCCAGCAGCTTAGCCCGGACAGGGGTCCTTGACTATGGCTACACCTTC	CASSLARTGVLDYGYTF
TRBV9	TRBD1	once	TRBJ1-3	TGTGCCAGCAGCGCTGCAGGGGGCGCCTCTGGAAACACCATATATTTT	CASSAAGGASGNTIYF
TRBV28	-	-	TRBJ1-2	TGTGCCAGCAGTTACAACAGGGAGGGGGAGGCCTTC	CASSYNREGEAF
TRBV7-9	TRBD2	-	TRBJ2-2	TGTGCCAGCAGCTTACTAGCGGGATGGGCCGGGGAGCTGTTTTTT	CASSLLAGWAGELFF
TRBV28	-	-	TRBJ2-4	TGTGCCAGCAGTTTCCCGGGTTCGGGATCCAAAAACATTCAGTACTTC	CASSFPGSGSKNIQYF
TRBV5-1	-	-	TRBJ2-1	TGCGCCAGCAGCTCCGCTTTTGAGGGTGAGCAGTTCTTC	CASSSAFEGEQFF
TRBV4-1	-	-	TRBJ1-5	TGCGCCAGCAGCCCGGGGGGCGCCCGGGGAGGACAGCCCCAGCATTTT	CASSPGGARGGQPQHF
TRBV27	-	-	TRBJ2-3	TGTGCCAGCAGTTTTGGTGGATACCCAACAGATACGCAGTATTTT	CASSFGGYPTDTQYF
TRBV6-6	-	once	TRBJ2-7	TGTGCCAGCAGTTACGGTAGTGACGAGCAGTACTTC	CASSYGSDEQYF
TRBV29-1	-	once	TRBJ2-7	TGCAGGGTGGTCGAGACAGCCTACGAGCAGTACTTC	CRVVETAYEQYF
TRBV7-3	-	-	TRBJ2-3	TGTGCCAGCAGCCTAGGGCTAGGGGCGGGAACAGATACGCAGTATTTT	CASSLGLGAGTDTQYF